This T cell receptor (beta chain) was sequenced during a study of T cells expressing NK-cell markers. Overall study: Obtained from sorted CD3+CD56+NKG2C+, CD3+CD56+NKG2C- and CD3+CD56-NKG2C+ T cells were the TCR beta repertoires. HCMV seropositivity characterized most of the eight sequenced donors, and seronegativity one.

After re-calling the 5' RACE reads, TCRdb lists one entry per CDR3 protein, DNA absent. Across some 450,000 distinct CDR3 sequences, the top ten clones capture roughly 7.2% of the sample. The CDR3 spans 17 residues. Germline CDR1 reads SGHTA; CDR2 reads FQGTGA. General study points: Once again these clonotypes came out on top in the CD3+CD56-NKG2C+ fraction of several donors.

As to this clonotype: What it binds is unknown.

The rearrangement links TRBV7-3 to TRBJ2-1; TCRdb reports TRBD2, a call that lacks DNA to check it against. The receptor's source is a woman between 18 and 70 years old in good health. Sequencing used blood T cells: a sorted CD56 or NKG2C T cell subset, CD4+ or CD8+ T cells, or bulk PBMC T cells (not recorded which). CDR3 residues: CASSLSLAGGPGNEQFF.